Listed below are T cell receptor beta chains from one sample, sequenced in a study of control samples from healthy donors and cancer patients. TCRdb's copy holds only in-frame clones and misses some; the assay was immunoSEQ multiplex PCR. The repertoire has about 160,000 clones, 70% to 90% of them found once; the top ten carry about 12%. The sequenced sample was blood. These receptors all stem from a man aged 25 to 40 in good health. Each CDR3 is given with its conserved first and last residue. A D gene is named only where the DNA matches it firmly. The size field is filled for only some rows; it gives once, few, many or a size class.

D: -; size: -; J: TRBJ2-1; V: TRBV19; CDR3: CASSPGEGVLRDHPFF; DNA: TGTGCCAGTAGTCCTGGGGAAGGGGTCCTACGGGATCATCCGTTCTTC
D: TRBD1; size: -; J: TRBJ1-2; V: TRBV24-1; CDR3: CATSDKEQGYGYGYTF; DNA: TGTGCCACCAGTGACAAGGAACAGGGGTACGGGTATGGCTACACCTTC
D: TRBD1; size: -; J: TRBJ1-1; V: TRBV4-3; CDR3: CANPQGALNTEAFF; DNA: TGCGCCAACCCCCAGGGGGCCTTGAACACTGAAGCTTTCTTT
D: -; size: -; J: TRBJ1-2; V: TRBV28; CDR3: CASSPGHLYGYTF; DNA: TGTGCCAGCAGCCCTGGCCACCTCTATGGCTACACCTTC
D: -; size: -; J: TRBJ2-1; V: TRBV3-1/TRBV3-2; CDR3: CASSQARGLFF; DNA: TGTGCCAGCAGCCAAGCCAGGGGACTGTTCTTC
D: -; size: -; J: TRBJ2-2; V: TRBV6-5; CDR3: CASSPVSSATGELFF; DNA: TGTGCCAGCAGCCCAGTGAGTAGCGCCACCGGGGAGCTGTTTTTT
D: -; size: -; J: TRBJ2-7; V: TRBV6-1; CDR3: CASSEGGSSYEQYF; DNA: TGTGCCAGCAGTGAAGGGGGCTCGTCCTACGAGCAGTACTTC
D: TRBD1; size: -; J: TRBJ2-6; V: TRBV7-2; CDR3: CASSLGRTGSGANVLTF; DNA: TGTGCCAGCAGCTTAGGAAGGACAGGCTCTGGGGCCAACGTCCTGACTTTC
D: TRBD1; size: -; J: TRBJ2-7; V: TRBV11-2; CDR3: CASRTTGGSWYEQYF; DNA: TGTGCCAGCAGGACTACAGGGGGCTCGTGGTACGAGCAGTACTTC
D: -; size: -; J: TRBJ1-2; V: TRBV15; CDR3: CATSRDRTPGYTF; DNA: TGTGCCACCAGCAGAGATAGAACCCCAGGCTACACCTTC
D: -; size: -; J: TRBJ2-5; V: TRBV2; CDR3: CARGQETQYF; DNA: TGTGCCAGGGGCCAAGAGACCCAGTACTTC
D: -; size: once; J: TRBJ2-1; V: TRBV9; CDR3: CASSVGGESDNEQFF; DNA: TGTGCCAGCAGCGTAGGAGGGGAGAGTGACAATGAGCAGTTCTTC
D: TRBD2; size: -; J: TRBJ2-3; V: TRBV14; CDR3: CASSQIGTRSDTQYF; DNA: TGTGCCAGCAGCCAGATAGGGACTAGATCAGATACGCAGTATTTT
D: -; size: -; J: TRBJ1-6; V: TRBV5-5; CDR3: CASSWNRGNSPLHF; DNA: TGTGCCAGCAGCTGGAACCGCGGTAATTCACCCCTCCACTTT
D: TRBD1; size: -; J: TRBJ1-1; V: TRBV5-4; CDR3: CASSFDRANTEAFF; DNA: TGTGCCAGCAGTTTCGACAGGGCGAACACTGAAGCTTTCTTT
D: TRBD1; size: -; J: TRBJ1-3; V: TRBV2; CDR3: CASTKGTDSGNTIYF; DNA: TGTGCCAGCACTAAGGGGACAGACTCTGGAAACACCATATATTTT
D: -; size: -; J: TRBJ2-1; V: TRBV7-9; CDR3: CASSPRSPSSYNEQFF; DNA: TGTGCCAGCTCCCCCCGGAGCCCGAGCTCCTACAATGAGCAGTTCTTC
D: -; size: -; J: TRBJ1-1; V: TRBV25-1; CDR3: CASSVAQGNTEAFF; DNA: TGTGCCAGCAGTGTAGCTCAGGGGAACACTGAAGCTTTCTTT
D: -; size: -; J: TRBJ1-2; V: TRBV28; CDR3: CASSLASRMGYGYTF; DNA: TGTGCCAGCAGTTTAGCGTCTCGCATGGGCTATGGCTACACCTTC
D: -; size: -; J: TRBJ1-1; V: TRBV7-9; CDR3: CASSFVQGGMSTEAFF; DNA: TGTGCCAGCAGCTTTGTACAGGGAGGGATGAGCACTGAAGCTTTCTTT
D: -; size: -; J: TRBJ2-3; V: TRBV6-5; CDR3: CASNRGRTDTQYF; DNA: TGTGCCTCAAACCGGGGCCGCACAGATACGCAGTATTTT
D: -; size: -; J: TRBJ2-1; V: TRBV2; CDR3: CATYGDYNEQFF; DNA: TGTGCCACCTACGGTGATTACAATGAGCAGTTCTTC
D: TRBD1; size: -; J: TRBJ1-5; V: TRBV2; CDR3: CASRDTGGLNQPQHF; DNA: TGTGCCAGCAGGGACACAGGGGGCCTAAATCAGCCCCAGCATTTT
D: -; size: -; J: TRBJ2-3; V: TRBV7-3; CDR3: CASSLGRGGNTDTQYF; DNA: TGTGCCAGCAGCTTAGGCAGGGGAGGTAACACAGATACGCAGTATTTT
D: -; size: -; J: TRBJ1-1; V: TRBV30; CDR3: CAWRLWTANTEAFF; DNA: TGTGCCTGGAGGTTGTGGACAGCAAACACTGAAGCTTTCTTT
D: -; size: once; J: TRBJ2-2; V: TRBV9; CDR3: CASSLGVLASGELFF; DNA: TGTGCCAGCAGCCTAGGGGTACTAGCTAGCGGGGAGCTGTTTTTT
D: TRBD1; size: -; J: TRBJ2-6; V: TRBV10-3; CDR3: CAISPGTAFPGANVLTF; DNA: TGTGCCATCAGTCCCGGGACAGCTTTCCCCGGGGCCAACGTCCTGACTTTC